What follows describes a single T cell receptor (beta chain). Its antigen remains unidentified. It has no much larger one-base neighbor in the sample; base qualities were not kept. The entry originates in a study of response to subunit inactivated influenza vaccine (dated by TCRdb to the late 2010s). As for the study more broadly: To follow how T cells responded to a trivalent subunit inactivated influenza vaccine, the researchers relied on deep quantitative profiling of the T cell receptor repertoire.

The library was generated by RT-PCR. TCRdb shows the sequencer as Illumina HiSeq 2500. TCRdb redid the processing of the public reads, applying fastp at Q25 and MiXCR, and retained in-frame beta chains. Rows with one shared CDR3 protein collapse into an entry with the most common genes and DNA. Here the sample has 700,000 to 800,000 distinct CDR3 sequences; 18% occur a single time. The ten largest clones add up to roughly 11% of the sample. On the study overall, not on this receptor specifically: According to the authors, only a limited number of new T cells may be recruited by each seasonal influenza vaccination.

CDR1 MDHEN and CDR2 SYDVKM were looked up in the germline V gene. The junction carries 14 bases between V and J, which are trimmed by 6 bases and 3 bases respectively. Including cysteine and phenylalanine, the CDR3 has 14 amino acids. Kept here is only the CDR3 DNA, which spans 42 bases and is read in frame from base 1. This chain is built from TRBV28 and TRBJ1-2; a weak D assignment points to TRBD1 (6 bases agree). The receptor was derived from a man aged 50 or older who received an inactivated influenza vaccine. Donor details come from another sample of the same person, matched by shared clones. The specimen was PBMCs from blood, collected more than 4 days after vaccination. Here the CDR3 is given as CASSPTRGDYGYTF. The nucleotide sequence is given as TGTGCCAGCAGCCCGACGAGGGGGGACTATGGCTACACCTTC.